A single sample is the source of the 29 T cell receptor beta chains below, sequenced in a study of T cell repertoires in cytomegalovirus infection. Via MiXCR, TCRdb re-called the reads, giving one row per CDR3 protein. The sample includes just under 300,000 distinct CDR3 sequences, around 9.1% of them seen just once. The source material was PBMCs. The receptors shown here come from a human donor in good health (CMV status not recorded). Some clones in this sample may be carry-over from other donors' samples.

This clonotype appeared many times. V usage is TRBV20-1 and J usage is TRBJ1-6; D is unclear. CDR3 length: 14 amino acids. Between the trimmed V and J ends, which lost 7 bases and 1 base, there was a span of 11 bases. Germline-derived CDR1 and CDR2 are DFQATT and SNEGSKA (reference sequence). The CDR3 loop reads CSVRGGSYNSPLHF. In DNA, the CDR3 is TGCAGTGTCCGGGGAGGGTCCTATAATTCACCCCTCCACTTT.

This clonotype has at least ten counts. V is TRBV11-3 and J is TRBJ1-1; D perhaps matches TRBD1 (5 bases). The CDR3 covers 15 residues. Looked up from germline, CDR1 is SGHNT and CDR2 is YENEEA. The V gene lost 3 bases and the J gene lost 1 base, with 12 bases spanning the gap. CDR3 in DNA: TGTGCCAGCAGCTTCGGGGGGGGGAGGAACACTGAAGCTTTCTTT. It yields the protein CASSFGGGRNTEAFF.

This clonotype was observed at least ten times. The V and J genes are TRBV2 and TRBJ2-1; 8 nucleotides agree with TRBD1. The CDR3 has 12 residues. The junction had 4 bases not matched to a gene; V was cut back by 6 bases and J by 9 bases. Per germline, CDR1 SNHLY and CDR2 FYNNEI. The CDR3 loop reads CASRDRAPEQFF. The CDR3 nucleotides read TGTGCCAGCAGGGACAGGGCCCCTGAGCAGTTCTTC.

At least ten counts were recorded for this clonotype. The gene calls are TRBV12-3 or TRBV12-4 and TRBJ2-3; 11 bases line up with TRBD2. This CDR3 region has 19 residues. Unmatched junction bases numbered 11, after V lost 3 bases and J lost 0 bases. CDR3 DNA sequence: TGTGCCAGCAGTTTGAACAGGCTAGCGGGGGGTTTTAGCACAGATACGCAGTATTTT. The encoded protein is CASSLNRLAGGFSTDTQYF.

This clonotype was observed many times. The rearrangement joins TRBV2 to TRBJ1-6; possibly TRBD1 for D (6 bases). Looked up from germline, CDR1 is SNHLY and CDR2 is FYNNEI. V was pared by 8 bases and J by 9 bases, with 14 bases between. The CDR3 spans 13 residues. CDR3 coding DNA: TGTGCCAGCGCAGCAGGGGACCCTTCACCCCTCCACTTT. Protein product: CASAAGDPSPLHF.

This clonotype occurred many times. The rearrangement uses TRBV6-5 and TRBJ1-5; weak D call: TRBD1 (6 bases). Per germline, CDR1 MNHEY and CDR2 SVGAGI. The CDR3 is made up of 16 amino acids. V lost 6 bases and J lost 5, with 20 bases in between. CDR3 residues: CASRRGGGAVDQPQHF. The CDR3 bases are TGTGCCAGCAGGCGCGGTGGGGGCGCGGTGGATCAGCCCCAGCATTTT.

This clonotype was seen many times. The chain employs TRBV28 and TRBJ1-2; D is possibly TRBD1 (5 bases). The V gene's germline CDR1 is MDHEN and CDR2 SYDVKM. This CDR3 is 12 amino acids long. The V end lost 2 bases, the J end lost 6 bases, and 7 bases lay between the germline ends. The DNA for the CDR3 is TGTGCCAGCAGTTTAGGGACTCATGGCTACACCTTC. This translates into CASSLGTHGYTF.

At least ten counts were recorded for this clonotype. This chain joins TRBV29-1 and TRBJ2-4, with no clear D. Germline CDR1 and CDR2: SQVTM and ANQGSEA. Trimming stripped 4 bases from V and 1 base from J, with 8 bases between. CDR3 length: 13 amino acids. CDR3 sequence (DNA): TGCAGCGTTGCGGAAAGGGCCAAAAACATTCAGTACTTC. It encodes CSVAERAKNIQYF.

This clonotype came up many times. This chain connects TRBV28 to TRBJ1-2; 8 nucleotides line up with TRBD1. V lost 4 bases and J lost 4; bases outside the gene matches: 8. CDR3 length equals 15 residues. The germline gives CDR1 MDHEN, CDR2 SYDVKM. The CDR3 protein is CASSSPRTGSYGYTF. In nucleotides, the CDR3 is TGTGCCAGCAGTTCTCCCCGGACAGGGTCCTATGGCTACACCTTC.

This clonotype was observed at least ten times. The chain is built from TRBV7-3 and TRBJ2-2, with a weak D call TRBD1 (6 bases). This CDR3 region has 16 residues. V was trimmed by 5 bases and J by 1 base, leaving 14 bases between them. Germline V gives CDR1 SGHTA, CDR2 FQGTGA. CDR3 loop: CASSTLPTGNTGELFF. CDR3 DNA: TGTGCCAGCAGCACCCTCCCGACAGGGAACACCGGGGAGCTGTTTTTT.

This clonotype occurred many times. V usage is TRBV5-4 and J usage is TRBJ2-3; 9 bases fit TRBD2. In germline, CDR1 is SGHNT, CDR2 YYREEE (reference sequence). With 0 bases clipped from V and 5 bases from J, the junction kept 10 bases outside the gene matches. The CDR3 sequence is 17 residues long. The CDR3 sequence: CASSLDLVAGAEDTQYF. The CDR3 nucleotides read TGTGCCAGCAGCTTGGACTTGGTAGCGGGGGCAGAAGATACGCAGTATTTT.

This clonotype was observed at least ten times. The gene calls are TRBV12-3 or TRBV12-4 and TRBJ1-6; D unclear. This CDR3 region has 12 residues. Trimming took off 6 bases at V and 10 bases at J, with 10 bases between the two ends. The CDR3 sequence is CASSQPGSPLHF. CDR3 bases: TGTGCCAGCAGCCAACCCGGATCACCCCTCCACTTT.

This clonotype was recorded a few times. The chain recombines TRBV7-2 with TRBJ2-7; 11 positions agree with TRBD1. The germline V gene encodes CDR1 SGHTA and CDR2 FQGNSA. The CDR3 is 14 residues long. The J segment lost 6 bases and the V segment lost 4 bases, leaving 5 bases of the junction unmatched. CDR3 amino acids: CASSWGTGGGEQYV. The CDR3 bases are TGTGCCAGCAGCTGGGGGACAGGGGGTGGCGAGCAGTACGTC.

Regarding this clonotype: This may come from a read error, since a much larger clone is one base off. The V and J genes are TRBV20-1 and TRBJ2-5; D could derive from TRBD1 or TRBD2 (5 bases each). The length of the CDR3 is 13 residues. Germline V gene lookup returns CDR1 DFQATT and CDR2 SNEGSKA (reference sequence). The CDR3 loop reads CGARPGAPETQYF. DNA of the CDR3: TGCGGTGCCCGGCCCGGGGCCCCGGAGACCCAGTACTTC.

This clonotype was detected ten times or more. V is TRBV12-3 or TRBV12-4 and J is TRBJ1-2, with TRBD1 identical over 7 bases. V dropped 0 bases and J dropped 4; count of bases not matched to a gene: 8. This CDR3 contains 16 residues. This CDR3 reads CASSLALEGAGYGYTF. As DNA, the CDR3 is TGTGCCAGCAGTTTAGCGCTCGAGGGGGCCGGCTATGGCTACACCTTC.

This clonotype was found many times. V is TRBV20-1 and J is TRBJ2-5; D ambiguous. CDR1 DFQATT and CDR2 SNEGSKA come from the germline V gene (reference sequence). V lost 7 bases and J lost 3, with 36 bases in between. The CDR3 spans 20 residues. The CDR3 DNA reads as TGCAGTGTCGTACCACGCTCCCCGTGGCCCCGGGCCCAGGTAGAAGAGACCCAGTACTTC. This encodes CSVVPRSPWPRAQVEETQYF.

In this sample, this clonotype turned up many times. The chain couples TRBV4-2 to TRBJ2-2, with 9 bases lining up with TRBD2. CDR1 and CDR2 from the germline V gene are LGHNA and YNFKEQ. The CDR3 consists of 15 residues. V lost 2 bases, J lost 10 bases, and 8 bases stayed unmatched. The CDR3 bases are TGTGCCAGCAGCCAACCTTTAGGGACTAGCAAGGAGCTGTTTTTT. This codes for CASSQPLGTSKELFF.

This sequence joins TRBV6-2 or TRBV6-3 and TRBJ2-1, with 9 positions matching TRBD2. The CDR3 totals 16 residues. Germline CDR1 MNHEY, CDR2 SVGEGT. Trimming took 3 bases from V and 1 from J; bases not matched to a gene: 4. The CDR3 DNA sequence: TGTGCCAGCAGTTATGGAGCGGGGGGATCCTACAATGAGCAGTTCTTC. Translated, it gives CASSYGAGGSYNEQFF.

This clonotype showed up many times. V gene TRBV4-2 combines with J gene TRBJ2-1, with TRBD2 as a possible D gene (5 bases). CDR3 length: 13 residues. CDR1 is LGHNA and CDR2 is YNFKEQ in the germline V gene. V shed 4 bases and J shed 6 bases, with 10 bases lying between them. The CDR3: CASSPVAGNEQFF. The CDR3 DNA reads TGTGCCAGCAGCCCTGTGGCGGGCAATGAGCAGTTCTTC.

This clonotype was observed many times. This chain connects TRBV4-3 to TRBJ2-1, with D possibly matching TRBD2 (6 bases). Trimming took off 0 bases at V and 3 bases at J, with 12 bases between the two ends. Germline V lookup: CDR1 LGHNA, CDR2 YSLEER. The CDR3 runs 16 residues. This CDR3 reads CASSQEAARDYNEQFF. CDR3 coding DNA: TGCGCCAGCAGCCAAGAAGCGGCGCGGGACTACAATGAGCAGTTCTTC.

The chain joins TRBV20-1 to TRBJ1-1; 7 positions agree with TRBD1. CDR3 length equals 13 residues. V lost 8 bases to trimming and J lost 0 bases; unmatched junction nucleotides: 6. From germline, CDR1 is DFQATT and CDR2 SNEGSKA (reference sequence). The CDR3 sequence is CSTSQGMNTEAFF. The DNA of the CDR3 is TGCAGTACCTCACAGGGGATGAACACTGAAGCTTTCTTT.

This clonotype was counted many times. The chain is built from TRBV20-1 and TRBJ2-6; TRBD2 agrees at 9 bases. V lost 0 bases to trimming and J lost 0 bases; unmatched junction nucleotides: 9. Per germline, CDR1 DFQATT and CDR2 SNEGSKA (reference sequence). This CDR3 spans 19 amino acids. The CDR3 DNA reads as TGCAGTGCTAGAGATGGGGCTAGCGGGATATTCTCTGGGGCCAACGTCCTGACTTTC. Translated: CSARDGASGIFSGANVLTF.

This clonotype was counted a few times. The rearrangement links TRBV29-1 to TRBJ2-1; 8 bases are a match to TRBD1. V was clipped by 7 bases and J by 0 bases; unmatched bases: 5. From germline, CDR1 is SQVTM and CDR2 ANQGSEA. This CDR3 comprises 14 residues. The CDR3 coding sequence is TGCAGCGGCAGGGGGCGAGGCTCCTACAATGAGCAGTTCTTC. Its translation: CSGRGRGSYNEQFF.

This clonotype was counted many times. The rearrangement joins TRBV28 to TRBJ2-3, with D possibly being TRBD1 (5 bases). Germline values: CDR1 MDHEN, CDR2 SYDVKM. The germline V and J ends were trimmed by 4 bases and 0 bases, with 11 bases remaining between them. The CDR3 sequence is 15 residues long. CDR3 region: CASSSTVASTDTQYF. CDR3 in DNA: TGTGCCAGCAGTTCGACAGTCGCAAGCACAGATACGCAGTATTTT.

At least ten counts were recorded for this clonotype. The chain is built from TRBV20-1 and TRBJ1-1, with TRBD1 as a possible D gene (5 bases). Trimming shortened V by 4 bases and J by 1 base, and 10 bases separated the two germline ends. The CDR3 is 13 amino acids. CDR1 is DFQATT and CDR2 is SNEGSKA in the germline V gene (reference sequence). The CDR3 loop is CSATPGGNTEAFF. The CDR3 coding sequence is TGCAGTGCTACGCCGGGGGGGAACACTGAAGCTTTCTTT.

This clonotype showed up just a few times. CDR3 region: CASSHRQGPDNEQFF. In DNA, the CDR3 is TGCGCCAGCAGTCATCGGCAGGGGCCAGACAATGAGCAGTTCTTC. The chain employs TRBV23-1 and TRBJ2-1; D may be TRBD1 (6 bases). TRBV23-1 carries the ORF label, with uncertain function. This CDR3 is built from 15 residues. V lost 3 bases and J lost 5, with 14 bases in between.

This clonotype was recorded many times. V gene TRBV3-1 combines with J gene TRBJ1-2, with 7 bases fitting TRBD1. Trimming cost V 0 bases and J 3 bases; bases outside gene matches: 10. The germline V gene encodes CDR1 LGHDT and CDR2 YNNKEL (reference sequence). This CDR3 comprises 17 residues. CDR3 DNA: TGTGCCAGCAGCCAAGAGGGACAGTCAATGGTGGACTATGGCTACACCTTC. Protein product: CASSQEGQSMVDYGYTF. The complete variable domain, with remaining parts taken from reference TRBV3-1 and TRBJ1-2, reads DTAVSQTPKYLVTQMGNDKSIKCEQNLGHDTMYWYKQDSKKFLKIMFSYNNKELIINETVPNRFSPKSPDKAHLNLHINSLELGDSAVYFCASSQEGQSMVDYGYTFGSGTRLTVV.

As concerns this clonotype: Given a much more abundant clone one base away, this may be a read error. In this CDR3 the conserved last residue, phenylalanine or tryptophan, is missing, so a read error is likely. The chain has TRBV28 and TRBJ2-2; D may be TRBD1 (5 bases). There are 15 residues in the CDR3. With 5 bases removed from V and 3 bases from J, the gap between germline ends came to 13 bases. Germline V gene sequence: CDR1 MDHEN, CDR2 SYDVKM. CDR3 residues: CASSPTGPYTGELFL. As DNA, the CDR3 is TGTGCCAGCAGTCCAACAGGACCTTACACCGGGGAGCTGTTTCTT.

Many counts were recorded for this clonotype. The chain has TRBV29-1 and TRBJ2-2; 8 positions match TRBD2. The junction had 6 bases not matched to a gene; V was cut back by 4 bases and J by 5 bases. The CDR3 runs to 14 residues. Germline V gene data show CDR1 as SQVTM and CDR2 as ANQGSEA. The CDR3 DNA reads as TGCAGCGTTGCTCCGGGGGGGCTGACCGGGGAGCTGTTTTTT. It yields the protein CSVAPGGLTGELFF.